The 29 T cell receptor beta chains below were found in one sample sequenced in a study of cytomegalovirus exposure and HLA in healthy donors. In the PCR, 60 Vbeta and 13 Jbeta primers were used. Repertoires were generated with immunoSEQ multiplex PCR, while TCRdb's copy carries only in-frame clones and drops some. The table records over 150,000 clones, about 65% of them present only once. The source material was PBMCs. These receptor sequences come from a woman aged 30 to 39 in good health and CMV-seronegative.

The CDR3 spells CASSNSDEQFF. The CDR3 DNA reads as TGTGCCAGCAGTAATAGCGACGAGCAGTTCTTC. The V call is TRBV7-3, the J call TRBJ2-1, with D possibly TRBD2 on 5 matching bases. This CDR3 contains 11 residues. Between the trimmed V and J ends, which lost 6 bases and 10 bases, there was a span of 10 bases. Germline V gene sequence: CDR1 SGHTA, CDR2 FQGTGA. The full variable domain, completed using reference TRBV7-3 and TRBJ2-1, is GAGVSQTPSNKVTEKGKYVELRCDPISGHTALYWYRQSLGQGPEFLIYFQGTGAADDSGLPNDRFFAVRPEGSVSTLKIQRTERGDSAVYLCASSNSDEQFFGPGTRLTVL.

This clone was seen more than once but under ten times. The chain links TRBV4-2 to TRBJ2-5; D uncertain. The germline CDR1 and CDR2 sequences are LGHNA and YNFKEQ. V was cut by 4 bases and J by 3 bases, with 9 bases left in between. The length of the CDR3 is 13 residues. CDR3 coding DNA: TGTGCCAGCAGCCGTTACGCGGAAGAGACCCAGTACTTC. It codes for CASSRYAEETQYF.

The chain joins TRBV12-5 to TRBJ2-5; 10 positions match TRBD2. CDR3 length: 15 amino acids. J gave up 5 bases and V 3 bases, and 6 bases lay outside the gene matches. Germline V lookup: CDR1 LGHNT, CDR2 FRNRAP. The CDR3 region has the DNA TGTGCTAGTGGTTTTTTAGCGGGGGGTGAGGAGACCCAGTACTTC. Translated, it gives CASGFLAGGEETQYF.

This chain links TRBV28 with TRBJ1-5; 8 bases fit TRBD1. The germline V gene encodes CDR1 MDHEN and CDR2 SYDVKM. The CDR3 loop spans 17 amino acids. The trim removed 6 bases at V and 4 bases at J, leaving 14 bases unmatched. The CDR3 DNA is TGTGCCAGCAGCATCCCGGGACAGGTCACGTTAAATCAGCCCCAGCATTTT. Its translation is CASSIPGQVTLNQPQHF. The variable domain in full, with the rest retrieved from reference TRBV28 and TRBJ1-5, is DVKVTQSSRYLVKRTGEKVFLECVQDMDHENMFWYRQDPGLGLRLIYFSYDVKMKEKGDIPEGYSVSREKKERFSLILESASTNQTSMYLCASSIPGQVTLNQPQHFGDGTRLSIL.

Worth noting for this clone: The conserved phenylalanine or tryptophan is not found at the CDR3 terminus, so this likely reflects a read error. The chain combines TRBV15 with TRBJ1-6; TRBD1 matches at 9 bases. The germline V gene has CDR1 LNHNV and CDR2 YYDKDF (reference sequence). V was clipped by 3 bases and J by 10 bases; unmatched bases: 4. The CDR3 totals 14 residues. Here the CDR3 reads CATSRNRGQSPLHL. The CDR3 region has the DNA TGTGCCACCAGCAGGAACAGGGGGCAATCACCCCTCCACCTT.

This chain uses TRBV5-1 with TRBJ1-4; 7 bases fit TRBD1. The CDR3 runs to 13 residues. Germline V gene sequence: CDR1 SGHRS, CDR2 YFSETQ. V trimming: 4 bases; J trimming: 6 bases; junction bases outside the gene matches: 3. The CDR3 DNA reads TGCGCCAGCAGCAAAACAGGGGATGAAAAACTGTTTTTT. Encoded protein: CASSKTGDEKLFF.

DNA of the CDR3: TGTGCCAGCAGCCCTAGCGGGAGCCAATACAATGAGCAGTTCTTC. Amino acids: CASSPSGSQYNEQFF. This chain uses TRBV7-2 with TRBJ2-1; TRBD2 aligns across 10 bases. Germline-derived CDR1 and CDR2 are SGHTA and FQGNSA. The CDR3 loop spans 15 amino acids. Trimming cost V 5 bases and J 4 bases; bases outside gene matches: 5.

This chain links TRBV27 with TRBJ2-1, with 7 nucleotides matching TRBD2. The V gene end was trimmed by 5 bases and the J gene end by 7 bases; junction bases not matched to a gene: 14. In germline, CDR1 is MNHEY, CDR2 SMNVEV (reference sequence). This CDR3 has 16 residues. The CDR3, as DNA: TGTGCCAGCAGTCTTTTGAGGAGGGAGGGCCTGAATGAGCAGTTCTTC. Amino acid sequence: CASSLLRREGLNEQFF.

In this sample, this clone turned up a few times. The genes are TRBV28 and TRBJ2-3; D possibly corresponds to TRBD2 (6 bases). The CDR3 has 14 residues. Looked up from germline, CDR1 is MDHEN and CDR2 is SYDVKM. Trimming removed 7 bases from V and 1 base from J, with 12 bases in between. Here the CDR3 DNA reads TGTGCCAGCACCCAAGGAGGGCGCACAGATACGCAGTATTTT. Translated, it gives CASTQGGRTDTQYF.

This chain uses TRBV5-4 with TRBJ2-1; no clear D. The CDR3 loop spans 13 amino acids. CDR1 is SGHNT, CDR2 YYREEE, per germline (reference sequence). V dropped 4 bases and J dropped 0 bases, with 5 bases sitting between them. The CDR3 bases are TGTGCCAGCAGCGAGCGCTCCTACAATGAGCAGTTCTTC. Protein product: CASSERSYNEQFF.

This chain connects TRBV7-6 to TRBJ2-3, with no clear D. V lost 5 bases, J lost 3 bases, and 6 bases lay in between. The CDR3 runs 12 residues. Germline loops: CDR1 SGHVS, CDR2 FNYEAQ. The CDR3 reads CASSPRTDTQYF. The CDR3 nucleotides read TGTGCCAGCAGCCCTAGGACAGATACGCAGTATTTT.

The chain carries TRBV7-2 and TRBJ1-5; unclear D gene. Trimming cost V 5 bases and J 7 bases, with 9 bases left between them. Germline V lookup: CDR1 SGHTA, CDR2 FQGNSA. This CDR3 is built from 12 residues. The CDR3, as DNA: TGTGCCAGCAGCGCTCTGAGCCAGCCCCAGCATTTT. Translation: CASSALSQPQHF.

The rearrangement joins TRBV28 to TRBJ1-4, with D maybe TRBD1 (5 bases). V lost 8 bases, J lost 2 bases, and 12 bases lay in between. There are 14 residues in the CDR3. Germline V gene lookup returns CDR1 MDHEN and CDR2 SYDVKM. The CDR3, as DNA: TGTGCCAGCCGCGCGGGGCGGACTAATGAAAAACTGTTTTTT. Protein sequence: CASRAGRTNEKLFF.

This chain connects TRBV28 to TRBJ1-2; D gene unclear. The CDR3 sequence is 12 residues long. Trimming left V 4 bases short and J 2 bases short, with 5 bases between. Germline-derived CDR1 and CDR2 are MDHEN and SYDVKM. In DNA, the CDR3 is TGTGCCAGCAGTTCTAAAAACTATGGCTACACCTTC. Amino acid sequence: CASSSKNYGYTF.

The rearrangement links TRBV7-2 to TRBJ2-7; D is perhaps TRBD2 (6 bases). The CDR3 totals 16 residues. V lost 1 base and J lost 0, with 13 bases in between. CDR1 and CDR2 (germline): SGHTA, FQGNSA. CDR3 sequence reads: CASSLGPGSSSYEQYF. The CDR3 DNA is TGTGCCAGCAGCTTAGGGCCCGGGAGTAGCTCCTACGAGCAGTACTTC. Looking up the rest from reference TRBV7-2 and TRBJ2-7 gives the full variable domain: GAGVSQSPSNKVTEKGKDVELRCDPISGHTALYWYRQSLGQGLEFLIYFQGNSAPDKSGLPSDRFSAERTGGSVSTLTIQRTQQEDSAVYLCASSLGPGSSSYEQYFGPGTRLTVT.

The rearrangement links TRBV7-2 to TRBJ1-5; tentatively, D is TRBD1 (5 bases). Trimming took 1 base from V and 1 from J, leaving 8 bases between them. The CDR3 contains 15 residues. The germline CDR1 and CDR2 sequences are SGHTA and FQGNSA. The CDR3 reads CASSLDGGSNQPQHF. DNA for the CDR3: TGTGCCAGCAGCTTAGATGGGGGGAGCAATCAGCCCCAGCATTTT. The full variable domain, completed using reference TRBV7-2 and TRBJ1-5, is GAGVSQSPSNKVTEKGKDVELRCDPISGHTALYWYRQSLGQGLEFLIYFQGNSAPDKSGLPSDRFSAERTGGSVSTLTIQRTQQEDSAVYLCASSLDGGSNQPQHFGDGTRLSIL.

The CDR3 loop is CASTLSGSGFSSYEQYF. CDR3 bases: TGTGCCAGCACCCTGAGTGGTAGCGGGTTCAGCTCCTACGAGCAGTACTTC. The V and J genes are TRBV27 and TRBJ2-7, with 7 positions matching TRBD2. The germline V gene encodes CDR1 MNHEY and CDR2 SMNVEV (reference sequence). The ends lost 7 bases at V and 0 bases at J; junction bases unmatched: 15. CDR3 size: 17 residues.

The DNA for the CDR3 is TGTGCCAGCAGTGAAGTGACAGGGGGAATTTCACCCCTCCACTTT. This codes for CASSEVTGGISPLHF. This rearrangement joins TRBV25-1 to TRBJ1-6; TRBD1 matches 9 bases. The germline CDR1 and CDR2 sequences are MGHDK and SYGVNS. V shed 2 bases, J shed 9 bases, and the junction held 5 bases outside the gene matches. The CDR3 runs 15 residues.

This chain uses TRBV7-9 with TRBJ2-5; 9 nucleotides align to TRBD2. Germline CDR1 SEHNR, CDR2 FQNEAQ (reference sequence). The CDR3 has 15 amino acids. The V segment lost 1 base and the J segment 3 bases; nucleotides outside the gene matches: 3. The CDR3 region has the DNA TGTGCCAGCAGCTTAGGCGGGGGGGCCGAAGAGACCCAGTACTTC. Translation: CASSLGGGAEETQYF.

This chain connects TRBV14 to TRBJ1-3, with a tentative D call TRBD1 (5 bases). The length of the CDR3 is 15 residues. Germline V gene sequence: CDR1 SGHDN, CDR2 FVKESK. V dropped 3 bases and J dropped 0 bases, with 9 bases sitting between them. Written as DNA, the CDR3 is TGTGCCAGCAGCCAGGGACTGAGCTCTGGAAACACCATATATTTT. This encodes CASSQGLSSGNTIYF.

The J gene is TRBJ2-3, the V gene TRBV11-3; 7 bases map to TRBD1. The CDR3 covers 15 residues. The germline V gene has CDR1 SGHNT and CDR2 YENEEA. Trimming took 3 bases from V and 4 from J; bases not matched to a gene: 7. The CDR3 loop reads CASSLGQTTADTQYF. CDR3 bases: TGTGCCAGCAGCTTGGGACAGACCACGGCAGATACGCAGTATTTT.

The J gene is TRBJ2-7, the V gene TRBV7-3, with D tentatively TRBD2 (5 bases). CDR3 length: 15 amino acids. Trimming removed 5 bases at V and 4 bases at J, with 18 bases between. Germline loops: CDR1 SGHTA, CDR2 FQGTGA. In DNA, the CDR3 is TGTGCCAGCAGCCCCGGTGGGCATGGAGGATACGAGCAGTACTTC. Its protein is CASSPGGHGGYEQYF.

This chain connects TRBV5-1 to TRBJ1-4; D remains ambiguous. V lost 0 bases and J lost 2, with 17 bases in between. Per the germline V gene, CDR1 is SGHRS and CDR2 is YFSETQ. This CDR3 is built from 18 residues. The CDR3 sequence: CASSLGGDGPGTNEKLFF. The CDR3 DNA reads as TGCGCCAGCAGCTTGGGCGGGGATGGGCCCGGGACTAATGAAAAACTGTTTTTT.

In its sample, this clone was seen once. V is TRBV12-5 and J is TRBJ1-6; D is perhaps TRBD1 (6 bases). The CDR3 extends over 14 amino acids. The germline gives CDR1 LGHNT, CDR2 FRNRAP. V lost 1 base to trimming and J lost 9 bases, with 10 bases between them. This CDR3 reads CASGLDREGSPLHF. The CDR3, as DNA: TGTGCTAGTGGTTTGGACAGGGAAGGTTCACCCCTCCACTTT.

This clone was counted a single time. The chain combines TRBV6-1 with TRBJ2-7; 11 bases line up with TRBD1. This CDR3 has 16 amino acids. V dropped 0 bases and J dropped 7; count of bases not matched to a gene: 8. Per germline, CDR1 MNHNS and CDR2 SASEGT. As DNA, the CDR3 is TGTGCCAGCAGTGAAGCGCAGGACAGGGGGCTGGGAGAGCAGTACTTC. As protein: CASSEAQDRGLGEQYF.

V is TRBV5-4 and J is TRBJ2-7; 7 bases align to TRBD1. The CDR3 has 16 amino acids. Germline V gene sequence: CDR1 SGHNT, CDR2 YYREEE (reference sequence). V was clipped by 5 bases and J by 0 bases; unmatched bases: 11. The CDR3 DNA follows: TGTGCCAGCAGTCCCCCCGGGACAGCCAGCTCCTACGAGCAGTACTTC. It translates to CASSPPGTASSYEQYF.

The chain combines TRBV29-1 with TRBJ2-1; tentatively, D is TRBD2 (6 bases). V was cut by 0 bases and J by 5 bases, with 14 bases left in between. Germline V gives CDR1 SQVTM, CDR2 ANQGSEA. CDR3 length: 15 amino acids. The CDR3 coding sequence is TGCAGCGTTGAAGATCGGGAACTAGCCGACAATGAGCAGTTCTTC. This translates into CSVEDRELADNEQFF.

The chain recombines TRBV6-5 with TRBJ2-7, with D tentatively TRBD1 (5 bases). V was shortened by 5 bases and J by 5 bases, with 10 bases between the two germline ends. The germline V gene encodes CDR1 MNHEY and CDR2 SVGAGI. The CDR3 sequence is 12 residues long. The CDR3 DNA follows: TGTGCCAGCAGTCGGCAGGGCGACGAGCAGTACTTC. Amino acids: CASSRQGDEQYF.

The V call is TRBV28, the J call TRBJ1-3; tentative D call: TRBD1 (5 bases). The germline CDR1 and CDR2 sequences are MDHEN and SYDVKM. V lost 3 bases, J lost 0 bases, and 12 bases lay in between. CDR3 size: 16 residues. CDR3 in DNA: TGTGCCAGCAGTTTCGTACAGGCGAGCTCTGGAAACACCATATATTTT. This translates into CASSFVQASSGNTIYF.